Following are 2 T cell receptor beta chains from one sample sequenced in a study of graft-versus-host responses after intestinal transplantation. Assay used: immunoSEQ multiplex PCR; TCRdb lists only in-frame clones, some missing. The sample lists 90,000 to 100,000 clones; roughly nine tenths were seen once. These receptors have no known antigen. The sequencing here drew on unstimulated CD8+ T cells sorted from spleen or lymph node cells, taken before intestinal transplant. The receptors derive from a human donor who received an intestinal transplant.

This sequence joins TRBV7-6 and TRBJ1-1, with 10 bases identical to TRBD1. The V segment lost 5 bases and the J segment 6 bases; nucleotides outside the gene matches: 3. There are 13 residues in the CDR3. CDR1 and CDR2 from the germline V gene are SGHVS and FNYEAQ. CDR3 in DNA: TGTGCCAGCAGCCCGACAGGGGGCGCTGAAGCTTTCTTT. The encoded protein is CASSPTGGAEAFF.

The J gene is TRBJ1-1, the V gene TRBV11-2; 7 positions match TRBD1. Per the germline V gene, CDR1 is SGHAT and CDR2 is FQNNGV. The CDR3 runs 16 residues. V shed 0 bases and J 0 bases; nucleotides not matched to a gene: 4. The CDR3 bases are TGTGCCAGCAGCTTAGATCGACAGGGCATGAACACTGAAGCTTTCTTT. As protein: CASSLDRQGMNTEAFF. Complete variable domain (other parts from reference TRBV11-2 and TRBJ1-1): EAGVAQSPRYKIIEKRQSVAFWCNPISGHATLYWYQQILGQGPKLLIQFQNNGVVDDSQLPKDRFSAERLKGVDSTLKIQPAKLEDSAVYLCASSLDRQGMNTEAFFGQGTRLTVV.